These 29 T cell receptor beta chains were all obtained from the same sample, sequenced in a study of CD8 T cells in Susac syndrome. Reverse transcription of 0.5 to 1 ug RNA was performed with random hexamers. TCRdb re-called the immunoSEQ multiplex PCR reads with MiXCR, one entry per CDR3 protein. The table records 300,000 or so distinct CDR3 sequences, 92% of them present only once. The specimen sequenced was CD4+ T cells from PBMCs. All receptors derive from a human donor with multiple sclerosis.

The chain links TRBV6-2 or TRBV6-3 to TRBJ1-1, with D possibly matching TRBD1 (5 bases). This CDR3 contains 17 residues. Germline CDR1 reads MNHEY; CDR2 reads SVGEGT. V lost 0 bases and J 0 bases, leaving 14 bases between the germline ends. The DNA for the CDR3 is TGTGCCAGCAGTTACTCGGCAGGGTGGACCATGAACACTGAAGCTTTCTTT. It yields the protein CASSYSAGWTMNTEAFF.

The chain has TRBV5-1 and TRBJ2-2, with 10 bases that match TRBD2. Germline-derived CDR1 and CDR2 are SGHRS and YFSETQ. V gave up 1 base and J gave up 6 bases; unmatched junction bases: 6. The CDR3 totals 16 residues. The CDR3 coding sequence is TGCGCCAGCAGCTTGCCTAGCGGGGGTCTCGCCGGGGAGCTGTTTTTT. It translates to CASSLPSGGLAGELFF. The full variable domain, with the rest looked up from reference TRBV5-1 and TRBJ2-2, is KAGVTQTPRYLIKTRGQQVTLSCSPISGHRSVSWYQQTPGQGLQFLFEYFSETQRNKGNFPGRFSGRQFSNSRSEMNVSTLELGDSALYLCASSLPSGGLAGELFFGEGSRLTVL.

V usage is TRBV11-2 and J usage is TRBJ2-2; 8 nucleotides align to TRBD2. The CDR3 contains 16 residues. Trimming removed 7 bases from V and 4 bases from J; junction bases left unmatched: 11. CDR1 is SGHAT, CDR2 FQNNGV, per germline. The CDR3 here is CASNPIRSGGTGELFF. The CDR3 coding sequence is TGTGCCAGCAACCCCATCCGGAGCGGGGGCACCGGGGAGCTGTTTTTT.

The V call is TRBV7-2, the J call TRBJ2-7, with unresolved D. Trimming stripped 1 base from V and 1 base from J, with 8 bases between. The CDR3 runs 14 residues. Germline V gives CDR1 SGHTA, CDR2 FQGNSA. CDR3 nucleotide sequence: TGTGCCAGCAGCTTAGGGGTAGCATCCTACGAGCAGTACTTC. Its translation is CASSLGVASYEQYF. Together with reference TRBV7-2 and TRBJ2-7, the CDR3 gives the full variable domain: GAGVSQSPSNKVTEKGKDVELRCDPISGHTALYWYRQSLGQGLEFLIYFQGNSAPDKSGLPSDRFSAERTGGSVSTLTIQRTQQEDSAVYLCASSLGVASYEQYFGPGTRLTVT.

As DNA, the CDR3 is TGTGCCAGCAGACTCACAGGGAGAAATCAGCCCCAGCATTTT. Its translation: CASRLTGRNQPQHF. This chain connects TRBV6-2 or TRBV6-3 to TRBJ1-5; a weak D match, TRBD1 (6 bases). CDR1 is MNHEY and CDR2 is SVGEGT in the germline V gene. With 6 bases removed from V and 4 bases from J, the gap between germline ends came to 13 bases. This CDR3 contains 14 residues.

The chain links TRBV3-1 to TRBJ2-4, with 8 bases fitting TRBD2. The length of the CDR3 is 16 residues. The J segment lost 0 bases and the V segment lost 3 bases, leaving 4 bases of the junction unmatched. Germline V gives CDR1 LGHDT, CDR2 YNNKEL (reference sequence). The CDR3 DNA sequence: TGTGCCAGCAGCCAGAGCGGGGGCCTAGCCAAAAACATTCAGTACTTC. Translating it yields CASSQSGGLAKNIQYF.

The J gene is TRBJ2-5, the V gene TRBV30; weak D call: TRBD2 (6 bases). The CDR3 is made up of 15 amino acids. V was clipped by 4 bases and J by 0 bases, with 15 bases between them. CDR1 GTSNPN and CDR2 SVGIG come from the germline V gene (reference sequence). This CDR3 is CAWNPGRGNQETQYF. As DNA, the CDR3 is TGTGCCTGGAACCCGGGACGGGGGAACCAAGAGACCCAGTACTTC.

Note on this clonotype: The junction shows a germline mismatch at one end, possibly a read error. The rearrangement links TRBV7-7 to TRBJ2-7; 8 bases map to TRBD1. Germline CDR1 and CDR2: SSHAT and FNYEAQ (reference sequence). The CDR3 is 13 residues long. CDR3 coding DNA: TGTGCTAGCAGCCCGACAGGGGACGACGAGCAGTACTTC. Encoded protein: CASSPTGDDEQYF.

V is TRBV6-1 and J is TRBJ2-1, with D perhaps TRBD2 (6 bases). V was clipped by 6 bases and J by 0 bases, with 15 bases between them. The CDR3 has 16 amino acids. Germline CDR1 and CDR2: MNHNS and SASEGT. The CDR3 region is CASSSGTLSSYNEQFF. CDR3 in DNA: TGTGCCAGCAGCTCCGGGACTCTGAGCTCCTACAATGAGCAGTTCTTC.

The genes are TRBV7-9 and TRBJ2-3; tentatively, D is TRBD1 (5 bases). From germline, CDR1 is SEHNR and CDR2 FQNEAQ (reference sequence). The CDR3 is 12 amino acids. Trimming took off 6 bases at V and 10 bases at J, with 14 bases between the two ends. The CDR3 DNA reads TGTGCCAGCAGTTCGAAGGACAAGGCGCAGTATTTT. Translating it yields CASSSKDKAQYF.

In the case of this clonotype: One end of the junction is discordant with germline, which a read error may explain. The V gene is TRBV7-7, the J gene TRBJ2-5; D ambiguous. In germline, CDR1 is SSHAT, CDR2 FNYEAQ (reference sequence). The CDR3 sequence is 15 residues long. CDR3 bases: TGTGCTAGCAGCTTAGGCCGGCGGCCAATAGAGACCCAGTACTTC. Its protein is CASSLGRRPIETQYF.

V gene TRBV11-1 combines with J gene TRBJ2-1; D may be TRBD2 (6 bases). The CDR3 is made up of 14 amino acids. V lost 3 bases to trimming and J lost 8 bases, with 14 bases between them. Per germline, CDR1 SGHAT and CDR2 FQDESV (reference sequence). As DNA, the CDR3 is TGTGCCAGCAGCTTCAGACTAGGGATGGATGAGCAGTTCTTC. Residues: CASSFRLGMDEQFF.

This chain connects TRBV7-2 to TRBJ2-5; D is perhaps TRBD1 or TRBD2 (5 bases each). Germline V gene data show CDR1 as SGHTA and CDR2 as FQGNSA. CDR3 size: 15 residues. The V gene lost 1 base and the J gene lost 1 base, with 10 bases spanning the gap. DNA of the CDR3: TGTGCCAGCAGCTTAGTCTACGGGACCCAAGAGACCCAGTACTTC. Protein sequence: CASSLVYGTQETQYF. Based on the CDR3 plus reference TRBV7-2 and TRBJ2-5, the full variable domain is GAGVSQSPSNKVTEKGKDVELRCDPISGHTALYWYRQSLGQGLEFLIYFQGNSAPDKSGLPSDRFSAERTGGSVSTLTIQRTQQEDSAVYLCASSLVYGTQETQYFGPGTRLLVL.

The CDR3 DNA sequence: TGTGCCAGCAGTCGGACAGGGAAAATCGGGGAGCTGTTTTTT. It translates to CASSRTGKIGELFF. V usage is TRBV6-5 and J usage is TRBJ2-2, with 8 bases aligning to TRBD1. The junction had 6 bases not matched to a gene; V was cut back by 5 bases and J by 7 bases. There are 14 residues in the CDR3. Germline CDR1 reads MNHEY; CDR2 reads SVGAGI.

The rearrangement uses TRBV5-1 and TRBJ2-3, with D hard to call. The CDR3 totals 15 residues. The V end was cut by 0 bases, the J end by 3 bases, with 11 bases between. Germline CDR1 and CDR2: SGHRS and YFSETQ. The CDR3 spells CASSLEGRTTDTQYF. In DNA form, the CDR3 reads TGCGCCAGCAGCTTGGAGGGCAGAACGACAGATACGCAGTATTTT.

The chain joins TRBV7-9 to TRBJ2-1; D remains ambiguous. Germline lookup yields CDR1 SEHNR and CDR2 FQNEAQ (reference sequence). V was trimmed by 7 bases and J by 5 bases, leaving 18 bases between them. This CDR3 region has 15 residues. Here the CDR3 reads CASIRSQFSDNEQFF. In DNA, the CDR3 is TGTGCCAGCATTAGGAGCCAATTCAGCGACAATGAGCAGTTCTTC.

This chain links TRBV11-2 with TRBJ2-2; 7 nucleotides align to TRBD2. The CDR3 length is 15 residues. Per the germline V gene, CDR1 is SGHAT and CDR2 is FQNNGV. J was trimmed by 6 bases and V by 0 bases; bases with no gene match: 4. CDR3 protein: CASSLEIAGAGELFF. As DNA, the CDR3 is TGTGCCAGCAGCTTAGAAATCGCGGGGGCCGGGGAGCTGTTTTTT. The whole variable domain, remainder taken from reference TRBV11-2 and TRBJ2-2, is EAGVAQSPRYKIIEKRQSVAFWCNPISGHATLYWYQQILGQGPKLLIQFQNNGVVDDSQLPKDRFSAERLKGVDSTLKIQPAKLEDSAVYLCASSLEIAGAGELFFGEGSRLTVL.

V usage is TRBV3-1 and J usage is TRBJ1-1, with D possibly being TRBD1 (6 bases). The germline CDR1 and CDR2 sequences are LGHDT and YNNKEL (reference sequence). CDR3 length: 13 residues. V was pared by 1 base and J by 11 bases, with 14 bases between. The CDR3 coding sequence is TGTGCCAGCAGCCAAGTCTTGGCGCAGGGGGCTTTCTTT. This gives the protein CASSQVLAQGAFF.

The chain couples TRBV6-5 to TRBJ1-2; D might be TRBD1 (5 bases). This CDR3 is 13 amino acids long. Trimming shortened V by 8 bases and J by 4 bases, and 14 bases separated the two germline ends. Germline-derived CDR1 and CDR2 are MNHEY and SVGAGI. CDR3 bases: TGTGCCAGCTGGGGGTTCGGGGGCTATGGCTACACCTTC. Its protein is CASWGFGGYGYTF.

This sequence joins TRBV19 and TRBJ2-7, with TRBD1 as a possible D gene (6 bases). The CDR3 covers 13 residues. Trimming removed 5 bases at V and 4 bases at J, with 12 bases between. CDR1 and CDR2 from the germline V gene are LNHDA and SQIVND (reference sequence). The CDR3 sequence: CASSFQGRYEQYF. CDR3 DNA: TGTGCCAGTAGTTTCCAGGGGCGGTACGAGCAGTACTTC.

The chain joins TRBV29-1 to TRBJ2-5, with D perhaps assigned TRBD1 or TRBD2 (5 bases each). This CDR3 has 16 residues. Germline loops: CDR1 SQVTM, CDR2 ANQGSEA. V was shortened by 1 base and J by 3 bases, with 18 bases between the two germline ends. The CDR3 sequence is CSVEAYKAGREETQYF. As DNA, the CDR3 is TGCAGCGTTGAAGCCTATAAGGCAGGGCGGGAAGAGACCCAGTACTTC.

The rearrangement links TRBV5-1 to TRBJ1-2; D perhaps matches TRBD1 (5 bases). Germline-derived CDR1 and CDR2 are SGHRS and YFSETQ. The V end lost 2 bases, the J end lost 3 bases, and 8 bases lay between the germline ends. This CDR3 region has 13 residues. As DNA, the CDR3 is TGCGCCAGCAGCTTCGGGGCGGACTATGGCTACACCTTC. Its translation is CASSFGADYGYTF. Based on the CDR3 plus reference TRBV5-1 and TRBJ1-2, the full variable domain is KAGVTQTPRYLIKTRGQQVTLSCSPISGHRSVSWYQQTPGQGLQFLFEYFSETQRNKGNFPGRFSGRQFSNSRSEMNVSTLELGDSALYLCASSFGADYGYTFGSGTRLTVV.

The CDR3 protein is CASSAQTGGSYNEQFF. The CDR3 DNA sequence: TGTGCCAGCAGCGCCCAGACAGGGGGCTCCTACAATGAGCAGTTCTTC. The rearrangement uses TRBV7-3 and TRBJ2-1; 9 positions agree with TRBD1. In germline, CDR1 is SGHTA, CDR2 FQGTGA. The ends lost 5 bases at V and 0 bases at J; junction bases unmatched: 5. The CDR3 contains 16 residues. Supplemented by reference TRBV7-3 and TRBJ2-1, the full variable domain reads GAGVSQTPSNKVTEKGKYVELRCDPISGHTALYWYRQSLGQGPEFLIYFQGTGAADDSGLPNDRFFAVRPEGSVSTLKIQRTERGDSAVYLCASSAQTGGSYNEQFFGPGTRLTVL.

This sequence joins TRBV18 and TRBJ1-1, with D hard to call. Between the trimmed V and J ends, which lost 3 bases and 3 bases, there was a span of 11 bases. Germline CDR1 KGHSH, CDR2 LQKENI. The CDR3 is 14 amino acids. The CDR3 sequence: CASSPGVGHTEAFF. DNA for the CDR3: TGTGCCAGCTCACCGGGCGTAGGGCACACTGAAGCTTTCTTT.

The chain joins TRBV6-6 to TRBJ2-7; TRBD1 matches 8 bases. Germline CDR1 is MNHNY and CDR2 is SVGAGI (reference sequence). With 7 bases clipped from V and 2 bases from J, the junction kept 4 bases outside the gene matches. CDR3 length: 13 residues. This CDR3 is CASTTGQAYEQYF. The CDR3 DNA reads TGTGCCAGCACCACGGGACAGGCCTACGAGCAGTACTTC.

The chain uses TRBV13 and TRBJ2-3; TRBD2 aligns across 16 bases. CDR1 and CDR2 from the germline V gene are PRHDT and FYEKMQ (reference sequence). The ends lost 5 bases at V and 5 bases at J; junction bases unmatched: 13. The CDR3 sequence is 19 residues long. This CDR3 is CASSQPAGLAGGGGDTQYF. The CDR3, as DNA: TGTGCCAGCAGCCAACCCGCGGGACTAGCGGGGGGGGGCGGAGATACGCAGTATTTT.

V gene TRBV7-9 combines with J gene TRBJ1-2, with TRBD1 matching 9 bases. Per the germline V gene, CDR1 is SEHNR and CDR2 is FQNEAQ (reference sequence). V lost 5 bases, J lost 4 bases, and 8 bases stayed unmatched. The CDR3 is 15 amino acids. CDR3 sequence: CASSTDRGFGYGYTF. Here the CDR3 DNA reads TGTGCCAGCAGCACCGACAGGGGGTTTGGCTATGGCTACACCTTC. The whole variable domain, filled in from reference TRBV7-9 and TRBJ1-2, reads DTGVSQNPRHKITKRGQNVTFRCDPISEHNRLYWYRQTLGQGPEFLTYFQNEAQLEKSRLLSDRFSAERPKGSFSTLEIQRTEQGDSAMYLCASSTDRGFGYGYTFGSGTRLTVV.

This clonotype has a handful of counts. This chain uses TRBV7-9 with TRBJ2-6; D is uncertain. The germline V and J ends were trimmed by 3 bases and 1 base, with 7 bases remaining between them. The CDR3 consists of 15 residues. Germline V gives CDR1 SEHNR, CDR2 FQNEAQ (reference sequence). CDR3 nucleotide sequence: TGTGCCAGCAGCTTGACCCGGTCTGGGGCCAACGTCCTGACTTTC. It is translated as CASSLTRSGANVLTF.

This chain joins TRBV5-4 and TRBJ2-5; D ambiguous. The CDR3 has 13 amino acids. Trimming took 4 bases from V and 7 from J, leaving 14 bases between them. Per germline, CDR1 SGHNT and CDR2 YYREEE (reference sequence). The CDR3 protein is CASSVARVGTQYF. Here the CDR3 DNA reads TGTGCCAGCAGCGTTGCAAGGGTTGGGACCCAGTACTTC. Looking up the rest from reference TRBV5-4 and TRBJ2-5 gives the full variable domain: ETGVTQSPTHLIKTRGQQVTLRCSSQSGHNTVSWYQQALGQGPQFIFQYYREEENGRGNFPPRFSGLQFPNYSSELNVNALELDDSALYLCASSVARVGTQYFGPGTRLLVL.